A single sample is the source of the 26 T cell receptor beta chains below, sequenced in a study of T cell responses to AZD1222 COVID-19 vaccine. Measured with immunoSEQ multiplex PCR; TCRdb has only the in-frame clones, and not every one. The table has around 120,000 clones, over 85% seen once. Sample: peripheral blood, taken 28 days after the second AZD1222 dose. These receptor sequences come from an adult who received the AZD1222 COVID-19 vaccine.

The rearrangement uses TRBV7-9 and TRBJ1-1; 9 bases line up with TRBD1. The CDR3 totals 15 residues. J was trimmed by 5 bases and V by 5 bases; bases with no gene match: 9. Germline V CDR1 and CDR2: SEHNR, FQNEAQ (reference sequence). The CDR3 sequence is CASSPPGTGRTEAFF. The CDR3 DNA follows: TGTGCCAGCAGCCCCCCTGGGACAGGGCGGACTGAAGCTTTCTTT.

The rearrangement joins TRBV12-3 or TRBV12-4 to TRBJ2-7; unclear D gene. The V end lost 3 bases, the J end lost 5 bases, and 11 bases lay between the germline ends. The CDR3 sequence is 13 residues long. As DNA, the CDR3 is TGTGCCAGCAGTTTTCGGACCCGGGACGAGCAGTACTTC. Translated, it gives CASSFRTRDEQYF.

In this sample, this clone turned up once. The rearrangement joins TRBV29-1 to TRBJ2-5; D is possibly TRBD2 (5 bases). Trimming stripped 4 bases from V and 4 bases from J, with 19 bases between. The germline V gene has CDR1 SQVTM and CDR2 ANQGSEA. The CDR3 sequence is 15 residues long. The CDR3 nucleotides are TGCAGCGTTGCGGGCGGCTCGGGCGGAGGAGAGACCCAGTACTTC. Translated, it gives CSVAGGSGGGETQYF.

V and J are TRBV6-5 and TRBJ2-3; 14 bases are a match to TRBD2. Per the germline V gene, CDR1 is MNHEY and CDR2 is SVGAGI. The trim removed 6 bases at V and 4 bases at J, leaving 3 bases unmatched. This CDR3 spans 15 amino acids. The CDR3 nucleotides are TGTGCCAGCAGCGGGACTAGCGGGGGCTCAGATACGCAGTATTTT. The encoded protein is CASSGTSGGSDTQYF.

This rearrangement joins TRBV30 to TRBJ1-4; no firm D call. Between the trimmed V and J ends, which lost 0 bases and 3 bases, there was a span of 8 bases. Germline V CDR1 and CDR2: GTSNPN, SVGIG (reference sequence). This CDR3 is built from 14 residues. CDR3 nucleotides: TGTGCCTGGAGTGTACGCGGAGCTAATGAAAAACTGTTTTTT. This codes for CAWSVRGANEKLFF.

V gene TRBV6-5 combines with J gene TRBJ1-5; a possible D gene is TRBD1 (6 bases). V lost 0 bases and J 7 bases, leaving 10 bases between the germline ends. Germline V CDR1 and CDR2: MNHEY, SVGAGI. This CDR3 is built from 14 residues. The CDR3 loop reads CASSYSSGAQPQHF. The CDR3 DNA sequence: TGTGCCAGCAGTTACTCCTCAGGGGCGCAGCCCCAGCATTTT.

The chain is built from TRBV23-1 and TRBJ2-7; TRBD1 is a possible D gene (5 bases). TRBV23-1 is treated as an ORF (open reading frame) with a function not yet certain. V was shortened by 8 bases and J by 10 bases, with 9 bases between the two germline ends. This CDR3 is built from 9 residues. The CDR3 here is CASWGLQYF. In nucleotides, the CDR3 is TGCGCCAGCTGGGGCCTCCAGTACTTC.

V is TRBV9 and J is TRBJ1-4, with 9 bases fitting TRBD1. The junction had 7 bases not matched to a gene; V was cut back by 3 bases and J by 7 bases. This CDR3 region has 15 residues. Germline lookup yields CDR1 SGDLS and CDR2 YYNGEE. The CDR3 bases are TGTGCCAGCAGCGCAAGGACAGGGGAGAGTGAAAAACTGTTTTTT. The encoded protein is CASSARTGESEKLFF.

This clone occurred a few times. The V gene is TRBV15, the J gene TRBJ2-2; D not resolved. The CDR3 has 14 residues. V lost 2 bases and J lost 5, with 9 bases in between. Germline CDR1 is LNHNV and CDR2 is YYDKDF (reference sequence). DNA of the CDR3: TGTGCCACCAGCAGACCAACGGTTACCGGGGAGCTGTTTTTT. It codes for CATSRPTVTGELFF.

The V and J genes are TRBV28 and TRBJ1-5; TRBD1 aligns across 7 bases. The trim removed 6 bases at V and 0 bases at J, leaving 8 bases unmatched. Germline V gene sequence: CDR1 MDHEN, CDR2 SYDVKM. The CDR3 has 16 amino acids. CDR3 sequence: CASSTGQVDSNQPQHF. CDR3 coding DNA: TGTGCCAGCAGCACCGGACAGGTTGATAGCAATCAGCCCCAGCATTTT.

The V gene is TRBV18, the J gene TRBJ2-7; no definite D call. The V end lost 4 bases, the J end lost 0 bases, and 4 bases lay between the germline ends. The germline V gene encodes CDR1 KGHSH and CDR2 LQKENI. The CDR3 is made up of 12 amino acids. In nucleotides, the CDR3 is TGTGCCAGCTCACGGCTCTCCTACGAGCAGTACTTC. Protein: CASSRLSYEQYF.

The V gene is TRBV19, the J gene TRBJ1-2, with TRBD1 matching over 7 bases. V lost 10 bases and J lost 8; bases outside the gene matches: 13. The CDR3 totals 13 residues. Germline V gene lookup returns CDR1 LNHDA and CDR2 SQIVND (reference sequence). CDR3 residues: CATGTDPSRGYTF. In DNA form, the CDR3 reads TGTGCCACCGGGACAGACCCCTCTAGGGGCTACACCTTC.

The chain recombines TRBV5-1 with TRBJ2-7; 8 bases match TRBD1. Germline CDR1 is SGHRS and CDR2 is YFSETQ. The junction had 8 bases not matched to a gene; V was cut back by 4 bases and J by 2 bases. The length of the CDR3 is 15 residues. CDR3 in DNA: TGCGCCAGCAGCACCGGACAGGGTGGACCCTACGAGCAGTACTTC. Protein product: CASSTGQGGPYEQYF. The full variable domain, with the rest looked up from reference TRBV5-1 and TRBJ2-7, is KAGVTQTPRYLIKTRGQQVTLSCSPISGHRSVSWYQQTPGQGLQFLFEYFSETQRNKGNFPGRFSGRQFSNSRSEMNVSTLELGDSALYLCASSTGQGGPYEQYFGPGTRLTVT.

The chain recombines TRBV28 with TRBJ1-6, with 7 bases that match TRBD1. CDR3 length: 15 residues. Germline values: CDR1 MDHEN, CDR2 SYDVKM. Germline trimming cut 4 bases from V and 8 bases from J; bases unmatched to any gene: 8. The CDR3 bases are TGTGCCAGCAGTTACAGGGGAAGGGGCGATTCACCCCTCCACTTT. Its protein is CASSYRGRGDSPLHF.

This chain uses TRBV4-3 with TRBJ2-2; D ambiguous. This CDR3 spans 18 amino acids. V lost 0 bases, J lost 0 bases, and 14 bases lay in between. Germline values: CDR1 LGHNA, CDR2 YSLEER. CDR3 bases: TGCGCCAGCAGCCAAGATCGAAGCAGTACCCCGAACACCGGGGAGCTGTTTTTT. Its translation: CASSQDRSSTPNTGELFF.

This clone appeared once. CDR3 region: CASSDGYGAVPYEQYF. The CDR3 DNA is TGTGCCAGCAGTGATGGCTATGGGGCAGTCCCCTACGAGCAGTACTTC. This rearrangement joins TRBV2 to TRBJ2-7; possibly TRBD1 for D (5 bases). There are 16 residues in the CDR3. Deletions cut 3 bases from V and 2 bases from J, with 17 bases between. Germline V gives CDR1 SNHLY, CDR2 FYNNEI.

The chain recombines TRBV5-5 with TRBJ1-6; weak D call: TRBD1 (5 bases). V lost 0 bases and J 2 bases, leaving 12 bases between the germline ends. From germline, CDR1 is SGHKS and CDR2 YYEKEE (reference sequence). CDR3 size: 17 residues. The CDR3 loop is CASSLGDLGAYNSPLHF. As DNA, the CDR3 is TGTGCCAGCAGCTTGGGCGACCTGGGGGCCTATAATTCACCCCTCCACTTT.

The sample holds one count of this clone. The rearrangement uses TRBV19 and TRBJ1-1, with D unresolved. The CDR3 spans 14 residues. Germline V lookup: CDR1 LNHDA, CDR2 SQIVND (reference sequence). Deletions cut 6 bases from V and 0 bases from J, with 11 bases between. The DNA for the CDR3 is TGTGCCAGTAGGGGAGGCCTTATGAACACTGAAGCTTTCTTT. It encodes CASRGGLMNTEAFF.

This clone was recorded a few times. The chain links TRBV7-9 to TRBJ2-1; 15 bases map to TRBD2. The germline CDR1 and CDR2 sequences are SEHNR and FQNEAQ (reference sequence). V shed 5 bases and J 6 bases; nucleotides not matched to a gene: 11. This CDR3 region has 18 residues. The CDR3 protein is CASSAPSGLAGGPNEQFF. CDR3 nucleotides: TGTGCCAGCAGCGCTCCCTCGGGACTAGCGGGAGGTCCCAATGAGCAGTTCTTC.

The CDR3 reads CASSLLGSGNTDTQYF. The CDR3 DNA sequence: TGTGCCAGCAGCTTATTGGGGTCAGGGAACACAGATACGCAGTATTTT. The rearrangement joins TRBV11-2 to TRBJ2-3, with D perhaps TRBD1 (5 bases). V was clipped by 2 bases and J by 2 bases, with 14 bases between them. Germline V lookup: CDR1 SGHAT, CDR2 FQNNGV. This CDR3 spans 16 amino acids.

This rearrangement joins TRBV7-8 to TRBJ1-6; D ambiguous. Germline values: CDR1 SGHVS, CDR2 FQNEAQ. Trimming pared 2 bases from V and 4 bases from J, leaving 9 bases between. CDR3 length equals 15 residues. In nucleotides, the CDR3 is TGTGCCAGCAGCTTATCAGGAAATTATAATTCACCCCTCCACTTT. The encoded protein is CASSLSGNYNSPLHF. Full variable domain (missing parts from reference TRBV7-8 and TRBJ1-6): GAGVSQSPRYKVAKRGQDVALRCDPISGHVSLFWYQQALGQGPEFLTYFQNEAQLDKSGLPSDRFFAERPEGSVSTLKIQRTQQEDSAVYLCASSLSGNYNSPLHFGNGTRLTVT.

Turning to this clone: In the same sample, other DNA sequences code for this CDR3. The V call is TRBV27, the J call TRBJ1-5, with a weak D call TRBD1 (5 bases). The V gene's germline CDR1 is MNHEY and CDR2 SMNVEV (reference sequence). CDR3 length: 14 amino acids. V was cut by 5 bases and J by 0 bases, with 8 bases left in between. CDR3 sequence: CASSPGVSNQPQHF. The DNA for the CDR3 is TGTGCCAGCAGTCCGGGGGTTAGCAATCAGCCCCAGCATTTT.

This chain links TRBV6-5 with TRBJ1-1; 7 nucleotides agree with TRBD1. Germline lookup yields CDR1 MNHEY and CDR2 SVGAGI. The V and J ends lost 6 bases and 7 bases, in that order; junction bases with no gene match: 8. The CDR3 is 13 amino acids. CDR3 residues: CASSPGQQIEAFF. For the CDR3, the DNA is TGTGCCAGCAGCCCGGGACAGCAAATTGAAGCTTTCTTT.

This clone appeared a single time. The chain has TRBV2 and TRBJ1-5; D unresolved. CDR3 length: 13 residues. The ends were cut back, 1 base at V and 3 bases at J, with 4 bases in the middle. Germline values: CDR1 SNHLY, CDR2 FYNNEI. CDR3 in DNA: TGTGCCAGCAGTGAAGGACCCAATCAGCCCCAGCATTTT. Translating gives CASSEGPNQPQHF.

The chain employs TRBV5-1 and TRBJ2-5, with TRBD2 as a possible D gene (5 bases). CDR1 and CDR2 (germline): SGHRS, YFSETQ. This CDR3 is 16 amino acids long. Trimming cost V 0 bases and J 2 bases, with 14 bases left between them. The CDR3 DNA reads as TGCGCCAGCAGCTTGGATCGGTTTAGCGAACAAGAGACCCAGTACTTC. Its protein is CASSLDRFSEQETQYF.

This chain links TRBV12-3 or TRBV12-4 with TRBJ1-1; tentatively, D is TRBD1 (5 bases). V was cut by 2 bases and J by 4 bases, with 8 bases left in between. This CDR3 has 13 amino acids. CDR3 bases: TGTGCCAGCAGTTTATCGGGGACCACTGAAGCTTTCTTT. Its protein product is CASSLSGTTEAFF.